These 10 T cell receptor beta chains share one sample of origin, sequenced in a study of regulatory T cells in long-lasting Graves disease. Time point reported: newly diagnosed GD, antithyroid drugs for less than 3 months. With RNA extracted from PBMCs as input, the TCR library was made. With iRepertoire HTBI primers and Arm-PCR of CDR3 regions, TCR beta libraries were built. TCRdb re-analysed the multiplex PCR reads in MiXCR, keeping a single row per CDR3 protein. This sample carries almost 450,000 distinct CDR3 sequences, about a sixth of them seen once, and the ten largest clones take 9.5% to 12%. These data also featured in a second study, about T cells in Graves' hyperthyroidism and ophthalmopathy.

Sequences were derived from peripheral blood mononuclear cells (PBMCs), sampled at new diagnosis, from a patient treated with antithyroid drugs. The receptors derive from a woman in her thirties with Graves disease.

This clonotype was observed at least ten times. The V gene is TRBV2, the J gene TRBJ2-7; 8 bases are shared with TRBD1. Germline CDR1 and CDR2: SNHLY and FYNNEI. V gave up 3 bases and J gave up 2 bases; unmatched junction bases: 12. This CDR3 comprises 17 residues. Here the CDR3 reads CASSEAYPGGTPYEQYF. The CDR3 DNA is TGTGCCAGCAGTGAGGCTTATCCAGGGGGCACTCCCTACGAGCAGTACTTC.

This clonotype was counted ten times or more. V and J are TRBV11-2 and TRBJ2-2; 15 bases match TRBD2. The CDR3 is 19 amino acids. The germline V gene has CDR1 SGHAT and CDR2 FQNNGV. The ends lost 5 bases at V and 4 bases at J; junction bases unmatched: 11. CDR3 DNA sequence: TGTGCCAGCAGCCCAGGACTAGCGGGAGGGCCCCCGAGCACCGGGGAGCTGTTTTTT. It specifies CASSPGLAGGPPSTGELFF.

Comments on this clonotype: A read error may explain this, as a much larger clone is one base away. The chain recombines TRBV7-9 with TRBJ2-1; 10 bases map to TRBD2. The CDR3 length is 15 residues. J was trimmed by 8 bases and V by 3 bases; bases with no gene match: 7. Per the germline V gene, CDR1 is SEHNR and CDR2 is FQNEAQ (reference sequence). As DNA, the CDR3 is TGTGCCAGCAGCTTGGGAGCGGGAGGGCCCTATGAGCAGTTCTTC. As protein: CASSLGAGGPYEQFF.

This clonotype was detected ten times or more. The chain links TRBV28 to TRBJ2-3; D perhaps matches TRBD1 (5 bases). Germline V gives CDR1 MDHEN, CDR2 SYDVKM. The CDR3 has 14 residues. The V end was cut by 5 bases, the J end by 6 bases, with 15 bases between. CDR3 in amino acids: CASSTRQGVDTQYF. For the CDR3, the DNA is TGTGCCAGCAGTACCCGACAAGGGGTGGATACGCAGTATTTT.

The rearrangement joins TRBV10-3 to TRBJ2-5; possibly TRBD1 for D (6 bases). Germline-derived CDR1 and CDR2 are ENHRY and SYGVKD. Trimming removed 6 bases at V and 2 bases at J, with 13 bases between. The CDR3 is 14 amino acids. The CDR3 sequence is CAIRNRDTQETQYF. The CDR3 bases are TGTGCCATCAGGAACCGGGACACGCAAGAGACCCAGTACTTC.

This clonotype was observed many times. The genes are TRBV30 and TRBJ2-7; D unresolved. CDR1 GTSNPN and CDR2 SVGIG come from the germline V gene (reference sequence). Trimming took 4 bases from V and 4 from J, leaving 14 bases between them. CDR3 length equals 13 residues. This CDR3 reads CAWKSPAQYEQYF. DNA of the CDR3: TGTGCCTGGAAAAGCCCCGCTCAGTACGAGCAGTACTTC.

The sample holds many counts of this clonotype. V and J are TRBV29-1 and TRBJ2-5, with D possibly being TRBD2 (5 bases). The CDR3 runs to 12 residues. Per the germline V gene, CDR1 is SQVTM and CDR2 is ANQGSEA. The ends were cut back, 4 bases at V and 5 bases at J, with 11 bases in the middle. CDR3 DNA sequence: TGCAGCGTTGGCCTAGCCGGCGAGACCCAGTACTTC. Protein product: CSVGLAGETQYF.

This clonotype showed up many times. The chain carries TRBV5-6 and TRBJ1-5; D remains ambiguous. This CDR3 comprises 14 residues. Per germline, CDR1 SGHDT and CDR2 YYEEEE. V lost 1 base and J 0 bases, leaving 5 bases between the germline ends. Here the CDR3 reads CASSLSISNQPQHF. CDR3 DNA sequence: TGTGCCAGCAGCTTGTCAATTAGCAATCAGCCCCAGCATTTT. The complete variable domain, with remaining parts taken from reference TRBV5-6 and TRBJ1-5, reads DAGVTQSPTHLIKTRGQQVTLRCSPKSGHDTVSWYQQALGQGPQFIFQYYEEEERQRGNFPDRFSGHQFPNYSSELNVNALLLGDSALYLCASSLSISNQPQHFGDGTRLSIL.

At least ten counts were recorded for this clonotype. The rearrangement uses TRBV20-1 and TRBJ2-3; TRBD2 aligns across 15 bases. This CDR3 has 16 residues. CDR1 and CDR2 from the germline V gene are DFQATT and SNEGSKA (reference sequence). V lost 6 bases, J lost 0 bases, and 4 bases stayed unmatched. The CDR3 loop reads CSAPGTSGRSTDTQYF. CDR3 in DNA: TGCAGTGCCCCCGGGACTAGCGGGAGGAGCACAGATACGCAGTATTTT.

The sample holds many counts of this clonotype. The chain is built from TRBV28 and TRBJ2-3; TRBD2 agrees at 11 bases. CDR1 and CDR2 (germline): MDHEN, SYDVKM. The CDR3 runs 18 residues. J lost 4 bases, V lost 5 bases, and 14 bases had no gene match. The CDR3 region has the DNA TGTGCCAGCAGTCCACCGAGCCTACTAGCGGGAGTAGCAGATACGCAGTATTTT. Amino acid sequence: CASSPPSLLAGVADTQYF.